This T cell receptor (beta chain) appears in the sequencing data of a study of Ad26.COV2.S vaccination and SARS-CoV-2 variants (dated by TCRdb to 2020 to 2022). Notes on the research overall: Vaccine-arm donors came from COV1001, a multicentre, randomized, double-blind, placebo-controlled phase I-IIa trial of Ad26.COV2.S in healthy adults. Ad26.COV2.S was administered intramuscularly at 5 x 10^10 or 1 x 10^11 viral particles, either as a single shot or as two shots given 56 days apart. TCRbeta repertoire sequencing served as the tool for gauging how specific and how broad the SARS-CoV-2-reactive T cell receptors were following Ad26.COV2.S vaccination. A total of approximately 32 samples were included in the TCR-sequenced set, comprising roughly 19 Ad26.COV2.S vaccine recipients, 5 placebo recipients and 8 SARS-CoV-2 convalescent individuals. Trial participants were randomized into five groups of five, in which low-dose or high-dose Ad26.COV2.S was given once or twice, or placebo was given on both occasions. Investigators did not know the trial group allocation while performing experiments and assessing outcomes. On the study overall, not on this receptor specifically: Vaccine and placebo recipients had similar non-spike TCR breadth, a finding consistent with the vaccine containing only spike. Higher spike-specific TCR breadth was observed in Ad26.COV2.S recipients than in placebo recipients (P = 0.0014). It was noted by the authors that total T cell responses may have been underestimated by the TCR breadth and depth analyses. The study was not powered for comparison of responses between vaccine doses or regimens. Substantial breadth of spike-specific CD8+ and CD4+ T cell responses was reported after vaccination.

The immunoSEQ Assay was used to sequence TCRbeta CDR3 regions. After extraction, genomic DNA underwent amplification by bias-controlled multiplex PCR, followed by high-throughput sequencing. In the authors' own workflow: To quantify the absolute abundance of every unique TCRbeta CDR3 region, sequences were collapsed and filtered. T cell fraction was estimated by normalizing TCRbeta template counts to usable DNA, which was measured by amplifying reference genes present in all nucleated cells. Repertoire TCRs were annotated as SARS-CoV-2-specific by exact matching of V gene, CDR3 amino acid sequence and J gene to a known reactive TCR set. The reference SARS-CoV-2 TCR set was derived from MIRA and filtered for enrichment in COVID-19-positive ImmuneCODE repertoires, a step that removed public or cross-reactive TCRs. Using the MIRA antigens, annotated TCRs were further analysed by specific ORF or by position within an ORF. Breadth was defined as annotated unique rearrangements over total unique productive rearrangements; depth was the summed frequency of those rearrangements. Two-sided Wilcoxon rank-sum tests were used to compare TCR breadth between groups. This immuneACCESS table, as held by TCRdb, lists in-frame sequences with V and J called but not all clones. Of the missing ones, under half trace to an unresolved V gene in checked studies; the others have no known cause. That table gives V, J and clone size, and the DNA gave D and trimming. The sample table shows about 280,000 clones, and around 87% are seen once. The ten most abundant clones make up about 3.5% of the sample.

The CDR3 starts with the cysteine, ends with the phenylalanine, and has 15 residues. Only the CDR3 region is kept as DNA, spanning 45 bases read in frame from base 1. Trimming takes 5 bases off V and 6 bases off J; junction bases not matched to a gene: 7. The germline V gene encodes CDR1 MNHNY and CDR2 SVGAGI (reference sequence). A remark on this clone: Its antigen remains undetermined. No much larger clone exists at a distance of one base, and base qualities are not known.

The meaning of the sample's treatment or condition label: around 19 received Ad26.COV2.S at low or high dose, single or two shots; 5 received placebo; per-sample allocation not given. For vaccine and placebo recipients, the sequenced repertoires came from samples collected on day 63 after the first injection. Cohort 1b enrolled around 23 adults aged 18-55 years at a single site in Boston, USA, between 29 July and 7 August 2020. Ad26.COV2.S consisted of a replication-incompetent adenovirus type 26 vector by which a prefusion-stabilized SARS-CoV-2 spike protein from the original Wuhan strain was expressed.

The sample here was peripheral blood, taken in a trial of Ad26.COV2.S vaccine versus placebo. The sequence links TRBV6-6 to TRBJ2-1, with 10 junctional bases fitting TRBD2. This TCR was sampled from a person between 18 and 60 years old who received the Ad26.COV2.S COVID-19 vaccine or a placebo. The CDR3 region: CASSPTSGERNEQFF. In nucleotides, the sequence is TGTGCCAGCAGTCCCACTAGCGGGGAACGCAATGAGCAGTTCTTC.